This TCR beta chain appears in the sequencing data of a study of beta chain features in type 1 diabetes. Findings and caveats of the study: Sequencing of cDNA might inflate the share of cells that strongly express TCR. HLA effects on TCRB rearrangement stayed unresolved here. Shortening that was moderate but significant affected the TCRB CDR3s of Type 1 diabetes patients in all four CD4+ subsets.

Turning to this clone: Antigen: not known.

All of the isolated RNA was reverse transcribed, so expressed TCRB transcripts were sequenced. Clones were sequenced by immunoSEQ multiplex PCR, and TCRdb holds only the in-frame ones, with some missing. In the table there are 600,000 or so clones, 9.5% to 15% of which are singletons. Sequenced sample: naive CD4+ T cells from blood. The receptor comes from a man younger than 40 with type 1 diabetes.

This CDR3 reads CASGPGQGGETQYF. In DNA, the CDR3 is TGCGCCAGCGGACCGGGACAGGGAGGGGAGACCCAGTACTTC. The J gene is TRBJ2-5, the V gene TRBV5-1; TRBD1 matches at 9 bases. The CDR3 extends over 14 amino acids. V was clipped by 7 bases and J by 5 bases; unmatched bases: 9. Germline V gives CDR1 SGHRS, CDR2 YFSETQ.